The text below deals with one TCR beta chain. Other DNA sequences in this sample translate to the same CDR3. The data derive from a study of shared clonotypes between healthy human individuals. Study background: Each donor's CD8 memory used one plate, CD8 naive two, each CD4 subset three.

TCRdb's copy holds only in-frame clones and misses some; the assay was immunoSEQ multiplex PCR. Among 2.3 million or so clones listed, 85% to 95% were seen once. The germline V and J ends were trimmed by 0 bases and 3 bases, with 6 bases remaining between them. Germline CDR1 and CDR2: SGHRS and YFSETQ. The CDR3 consists of 13 residues. This sequence originates from a man younger than 35 in good health. Some clones in this sample may be carry-over from other donors' samples. Material for sequencing was naive CD4+ T cells from PBMCs. Noted subset: CD45RA+ positively selected. The rearrangement uses TRBV5-1 and TRBJ2-5; D is undetermined. CDR3 residues: CASSLGSEETQYF. DNA of the CDR3: TGCGCCAGCAGCTTGGGCAGTGAAGAGACCCAGTACTTC.